At least ten counts were recorded for the clone carrying this TCR beta chain. The antigen is unknown. This sample is drawn from a study of T cells in Graves' hyperthyroidism and ophthalmopathy. Overall study results and limits: Most thyroid clonotypes with frequency above 0.001 were detected in blood. Ophthalmopathy and stable hyperthyroidism were separated by a 13 V-J model.

In germline, CDR1 is MNHEY, CDR2 SMNVEV (reference sequence). V dropped 6 bases and J dropped 4 bases, with 12 bases sitting between them. The CDR3 runs to 13 residues. The authors took PBMCs from 10 ml fresh peripheral blood. The TCR beta CDR3 regions underwent amplification using RNA transcripts as the source. TCR CDR3 underwent first-round RT-PCR with the HTBI primer set. MiXCR, run by TCRdb on the multiplex PCR reads, gives a single entry per CDR3 protein. The sample shows about 180,000 distinct CDR3 sequences, over 7.5% of them seen only once. The receptor's source is a woman between 18 and 30 years old with Graves' hyperthyroidism that later progressed to Graves' ophthalmopathy. V is TRBV27 and J is TRBJ1-2; tentative D call: TRBD1 (5 bases). Material: blood. This CDR3 is CASSVTGRYGYTF. CDR3 nucleotide sequence: TGTGCCAGCAGCGTTACAGGTCGCTATGGCTACACCTTC.